The 24 T cell receptor beta chains in this list originate from one sample, sequenced in a study of T cells after yellow fever vaccination. TCRdb ran MiXCR on the 5' RACE reads and lists one entry per CDR3 protein. This table holds hundreds of thousands of distinct CDR3 sequences, roughly an eighth found once. Sequencing used PBMCs, obtained on the day of the yellow fever booster vaccination. The receptor set was obtained from a young man who received the YFV17D yellow fever vaccine.

V is TRBV6-2 or TRBV6-3 and J is TRBJ2-7; 9 nucleotides agree with TRBD2. Germline trimming cut 10 bases from V and 1 base from J; bases unmatched to any gene: 5. Germline V lookup: CDR1 MNHEY, CDR2 SVGEGT. The CDR3 runs to 13 residues. CDR3 bases: TGTGCCACTTCAGCGGGAGGATCCTACGAGCAGTACTTC. Residues: CATSAGGSYEQYF.

The V gene is TRBV5-1, the J gene TRBJ2-7, with TRBD2 matching 7 bases. Germline CDR1 is SGHRS and CDR2 is YFSETQ. This CDR3 is 15 amino acids long. V shed 3 bases, J shed 0 bases, and the junction held 6 bases outside the gene matches. The CDR3 region has the DNA TGCGCCAGCAGCTGGGACGCGGGAGCCTCCTACGAGCAGTACTTC. Amino acids: CASSWDAGASYEQYF.

The table lists this clonotype with many counts. This chain uses TRBV6-1 with TRBJ2-7; 11 bases are shared with TRBD2. CDR3 length: 17 residues. Trimming cost V 6 bases and J 0 bases; bases outside gene matches: 10. CDR1 and CDR2 (germline): MNHNS, SASEGT. This CDR3 is CASRASGRSKTSYEQYF. The CDR3 nucleotides read TGTGCCAGCAGGGCTAGCGGGAGGAGCAAAACCTCCTACGAGCAGTACTTC.

This clonotype was observed a handful of times. The CDR3: CSTTTGNYGYTF. Here the CDR3 DNA reads TGCAGTACGACAACAGGAAACTATGGCTACACCTTC. The chain couples TRBV20-1 to TRBJ1-2; the D gene is possibly TRBD1 (5 bases). The CDR3 sequence is 12 residues long. V was pared by 8 bases and J by 2 bases, with 12 bases between. Germline CDR1 DFQATT, CDR2 SNEGSKA (reference sequence).

The J gene is TRBJ1-1, the V gene TRBV7-8; the D is unclear. V lost 5 bases to trimming and J lost 8 bases, with 18 bases between them. Germline V gene data show CDR1 as SGHVS and CDR2 as FQNEAQ. The CDR3 consists of 14 residues. The chain's CDR3 is CASSTPHGRKEAFF. The CDR3 DNA sequence: TGTGCCAGCAGCACCCCCCATGGGCGGAAAGAAGCTTTCTTT.

J is TRBJ2-7 and V is TRBV5-1; D may be TRBD1 (6 bases). Trimming took off 3 bases at V and 7 bases at J, with 20 bases between the two ends. CDR3 length: 15 amino acids. The germline V gene has CDR1 SGHRS and CDR2 YFSETQ. DNA of the CDR3: TGCGCCAGCAGCTCAAGACAGGCGGGCGAGTGGGAGCAGTACTTC. As protein: CASSSRQAGEWEQYF.

This clonotype was detected only a few times. This rearrangement joins TRBV10-3 to TRBJ1-1; D is ambiguous. In germline, CDR1 is ENHRY, CDR2 SYGVKD. The CDR3 is 15 amino acids. V was trimmed by 6 bases and J by 0 bases, leaving 14 bases between them. The CDR3 is CAISDSDRMNTEAFF. In nucleotides, the CDR3 is TGTGCCATCAGCGACTCGGACCGAATGAACACTGAAGCTTTCTTT.

V and J are TRBV5-5 and TRBJ2-2, with 8 nucleotides matching TRBD2. CDR3 length: 16 residues. V trimming: 3 bases; J trimming: 5 bases; junction bases outside the gene matches: 9. Germline-derived CDR1 and CDR2 are SGHKS and YYEKEE (reference sequence). The CDR3 coding sequence is TGTGCCAGCAGCTCATTTGGTAGCGGGACGACCGGGGAGCTGTTTTTT. This sequence encodes CASSSFGSGTTGELFF.

The chain combines TRBV6-1 with TRBJ2-3, with 13 bases that match TRBD2. V lost 5 bases to trimming and J lost 2 bases; unmatched junction nucleotides: 4. CDR1 is MNHNS and CDR2 is SASEGT in the germline V gene. The CDR3 has 16 residues. CDR3 nucleotide sequence: TGTGCCAGCAGTAGGACTAGCGGGAGCCCCACAGATACGCAGTATTTT. Translation: CASSRTSGSPTDTQYF.

The chain joins TRBV14 to TRBJ2-7; tentative D call: TRBD2 (6 bases). The CDR3 runs 16 residues. The germline V and J ends were trimmed by 5 bases and 2 bases, with 19 bases remaining between them. Germline CDR1 and CDR2: SGHDN and FVKESK. In DNA form, the CDR3 reads TGTGCCAGCAGCTCGACTTACTATAGCGGAACCTACGAGCAGTACTTC. Its protein is CASSSTYYSGTYEQYF.

The chain recombines TRBV27 with TRBJ1-5, with a weak D call TRBD1 (6 bases). The germline gives CDR1 MNHEY, CDR2 SMNVEV (reference sequence). The CDR3 length is 16 residues. V was pared by 5 bases and J by 3 bases, with 17 bases between. CDR3 DNA: TGTGCCAGCAGTCGGGTAACAGGGAACAACAATCAGCCCCAGCATTTT. The encoded protein is CASSRVTGNNNQPQHF.

This clonotype occurred a few times. This rearrangement joins TRBV5-4 to TRBJ2-7; TRBD2 is a possible D gene (5 bases). V shed 6 bases and J shed 2 bases, with 18 bases lying between them. This CDR3 spans 15 amino acids. CDR1 is SGHNT, CDR2 YYREEE, per germline (reference sequence). CDR3 region: CASTVGLSATYEQYF. The CDR3 DNA follows: TGTGCCAGCACCGTAGGACTCTCGGCCACCTACGAGCAGTACTTC.

This clonotype was found a few times. The rearrangement uses TRBV18 and TRBJ2-3; 7 bases line up with TRBD2. Germline V gene data show CDR1 as KGHSH and CDR2 as LQKENI. V trimming: 3 bases; J trimming: 3 bases; junction bases outside the gene matches: 6. There are 15 residues in the CDR3. DNA for the CDR3: TGTGCCAGCTCACCGAGCGGGATAGGGACAGATACGCAGTATTTT. Translating gives CASSPSGIGTDTQYF.

This clonotype has at least ten counts. The chain carries TRBV7-9 and TRBJ2-7; no clear D. Trimming stripped 5 bases from V and 5 bases from J, with 13 bases between. The V gene's germline CDR1 is SEHNR and CDR2 FQNEAQ (reference sequence). The CDR3 extends over 13 amino acids. The CDR3 sequence is CASSPENPDEQYF. DNA of the CDR3: TGTGCCAGCAGCCCAGAAAACCCGGACGAGCAGTACTTC. Together with reference TRBV7-9 and TRBJ2-7, the CDR3 gives the full variable domain: DTGVSQNPRHKITKRGQNVTFRCDPISEHNRLYWYRQTLGQGPEFLTYFQNEAQLEKSRLLSDRFSAERPKGSFSTLEIQRTEQGDSAMYLCASSPENPDEQYFGPGTRLTVT.

CDR3 coding DNA: TGCAGTGCTAGTTCTACGAACACCGGGGAGCTGTTTTTT. Protein product: CSASSTNTGELFF. This chain joins TRBV20-1 and TRBJ2-2; no clear D gene. In germline, CDR1 is DFQATT, CDR2 SNEGSKA (reference sequence). V was cut by 3 bases and J by 0 bases, with 5 bases left in between. The CDR3 is 13 amino acids.

This clonotype was found a few times. The chain combines TRBV29-1 with TRBJ2-3, with D perhaps matching TRBD1 (6 bases). Deletions cut 7 bases from V and 6 bases from J, with 14 bases between. Germline V CDR1 and CDR2: SQVTM, ANQGSEA. This CDR3 is built from 12 residues. The CDR3 region has the DNA TGCAGCGCGTTACAGGGCTTGGATACGCAGTATTTT. Its translation is CSALQGLDTQYF.

The chain employs TRBV6-2 or TRBV6-3 and TRBJ2-7, with no clear D. CDR1 and CDR2 (germline): MNHEY, SVGEGT. CDR3 size: 13 residues. Trimming took off 4 bases at V and 4 bases at J, with 11 bases between the two ends. In nucleotides, the CDR3 is TGTGCCAGCAGTTTCGTTTTTCCGTACGAGCAGTACTTC. Amino acids: CASSFVFPYEQYF.

This clonotype has a count of ten or more. The gene calls are TRBV5-6 and TRBJ2-1, with 7 bases identical to TRBD2. V shed 5 bases and J 6 bases; nucleotides not matched to a gene: 8. This CDR3 spans 14 amino acids. The germline V gene has CDR1 SGHDT and CDR2 YYEEEE. The CDR3 nucleotides read TGTGCCAGCAGAAACCCGGGGGGTCGCAATGAGCAGTTCTTC. Translation: CASRNPGGRNEQFF.

The CDR3 DNA follows: TGTGCCAGCAGTTTGTTCTCGAAAACCTACGAGCAGTACTTC. As protein: CASSLFSKTYEQYF. This sequence joins TRBV28 and TRBJ2-7, with unresolved D. V was trimmed by 3 bases and J by 2 bases, leaving 11 bases between them. This CDR3 has 14 residues. Germline loops: CDR1 MDHEN, CDR2 SYDVKM.

The chain joins TRBV27 to TRBJ2-3; D may match TRBD1 or TRBD2 (5 bases each). The CDR3 runs 15 residues. Germline loops: CDR1 MNHEY, CDR2 SMNVEV (reference sequence). Trimming took 4 bases from V and 6 from J, leaving 17 bases between them. In DNA form, the CDR3 reads TGTGCCAGCAGTTCTAGGGACCGGAATAGCGATACGCAGTATTTT. It specifies CASSSRDRNSDTQYF.

This clonotype was picked up a small number of times. This sequence joins TRBV20-1 and TRBJ2-5, with 15 bases fitting TRBD2. This CDR3 spans 20 amino acids. The V gene end was trimmed by 2 bases and the J gene end by 5 bases; junction bases not matched to a gene: 18. In germline, CDR1 is DFQATT, CDR2 SNEGSKA (reference sequence). CDR3 protein: CSARPQTGTSGRSSRETQYF. In nucleotides, the CDR3 is TGCAGTGCTAGACCACAGACCGGGACTAGCGGGAGGTCTTCTAGGGAGACCCAGTACTTC.

This clonotype occurred a few times. V is TRBV6-5 and J is TRBJ2-7; D not resolved. In germline, CDR1 is MNHEY, CDR2 SVGAGI. Trimming pared 9 bases from V and 6 bases from J, leaving 12 bases between. The CDR3 covers 11 residues. The DNA for the CDR3 is TGTGCCAGGGGCCCTCCCCGCGAGCAGTACTTC. This sequence encodes CARGPPREQYF.

V is TRBV6-1 and J is TRBJ2-1; TRBD2 aligns across 8 bases. The germline CDR1 and CDR2 sequences are MNHNS and SASEGT. The CDR3 sequence is 16 residues long. Trimming at V came to 5 bases and at J to 3 bases, leaving 9 bases not matched to a gene. The CDR3 loop is CASSPRVAGIYNEQFF. The CDR3 region has the DNA TGTGCCAGCAGTCCCCGTGTAGCGGGAATCTACAATGAGCAGTTCTTC.

This clonotype has just a few counts. The V gene is TRBV5-6, the J gene TRBJ2-5, with 7 nucleotides matching TRBD2. Germline-derived CDR1 and CDR2 are SGHDT and YYEEEE. The CDR3 loop spans 14 amino acids. V lost 2 bases and J lost 2; bases outside the gene matches: 3. For the CDR3, the DNA is TGTGCCAGCAGCTTTCTAGCGGATCAAGAGACCCAGTACTTC. Translating it yields CASSFLADQETQYF.